This T cell receptor beta chain derives from a study of T-cell reconstitution after alpha-beta-depleted transplantation in children. Unique molecular identifiers were built into the TCRbeta library. TCRdb processed the PCR reads anew with MiXCR; each CDR3 protein has one entry. Among about 110,000 distinct CDR3 sequences, 9% to 12% were seen once, and the ten largest hold less than 35%. Germline assignment: CDR1 LNHDA and CDR2 SQIVND (reference sequence). Between the trimmed V and J ends, which lost 6 bases and 4 bases, there was a span of 12 bases. The CDR3 has 13 amino acids. A note on this clonotype: No antigen is known for it.

Study results and caveats: Among T cells one year after transplant, newly produced cells accounted for most counts and diversity. Diversity of TCRbeta at day 60 was high in some patients, arising from surviving recipient T cells and thymic progenitors. Several hundred graft clones that had expanded were reportedly the source of alpha-beta T cells about two months after transplant.

The chain has TRBV19 and TRBJ1-2, with a possible D match to TRBD1 (6 bases). The receptor was derived from a boy aged 2 to 9 with acute lymphoblastic leukemia, due to receive a stem cell transplant. The sample consisted of PBMCs, taken before TCRalphabeta/CD19-depleted stem cell transplant. The CDR3 is CASRAGEGYGYTF. CDR3 DNA sequence: TGTGCCAGTAGGGCAGGGGAAGGCTATGGCTACACCTTC.